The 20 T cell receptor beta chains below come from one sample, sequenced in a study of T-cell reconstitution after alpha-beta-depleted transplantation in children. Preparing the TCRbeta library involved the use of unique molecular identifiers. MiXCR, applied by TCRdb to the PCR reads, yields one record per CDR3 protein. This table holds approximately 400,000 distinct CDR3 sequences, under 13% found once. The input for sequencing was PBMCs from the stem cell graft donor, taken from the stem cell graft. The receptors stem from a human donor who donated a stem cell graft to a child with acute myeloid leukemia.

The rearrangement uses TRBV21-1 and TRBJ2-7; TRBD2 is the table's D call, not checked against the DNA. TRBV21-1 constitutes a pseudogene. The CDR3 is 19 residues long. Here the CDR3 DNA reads TGTGCCAGCAGAGCCCTAGCGGGAGCAGCTAGACATTTCTCCTACGAGCAGTACTTC. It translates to CASRALAGAARHFSYEQYF.

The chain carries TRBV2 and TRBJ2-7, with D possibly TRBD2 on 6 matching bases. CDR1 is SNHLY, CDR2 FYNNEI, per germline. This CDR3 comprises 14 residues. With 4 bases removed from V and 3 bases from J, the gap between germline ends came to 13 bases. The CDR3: CASSVSSGSYEQYV. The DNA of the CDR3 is TGTGCCAGCAGTGTTAGCTCCGGGAGCTACGAGCAGTACGTC.

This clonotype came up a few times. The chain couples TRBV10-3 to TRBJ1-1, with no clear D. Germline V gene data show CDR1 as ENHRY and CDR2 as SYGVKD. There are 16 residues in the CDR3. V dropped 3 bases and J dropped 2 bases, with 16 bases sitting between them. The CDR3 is CAISEPGVYTNTEAFF. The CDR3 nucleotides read TGTGCCATCAGTGAACCGGGAGTGTATACTAACACTGAAGCTTTCTTT.

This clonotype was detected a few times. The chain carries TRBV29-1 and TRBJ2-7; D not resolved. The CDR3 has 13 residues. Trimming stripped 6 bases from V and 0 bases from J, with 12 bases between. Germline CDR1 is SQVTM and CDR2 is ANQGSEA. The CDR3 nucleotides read TGCAGCGTACGTCAGCGTTACTCCTACGAGCAGTACTTC. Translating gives CSVRQRYSYEQYF.

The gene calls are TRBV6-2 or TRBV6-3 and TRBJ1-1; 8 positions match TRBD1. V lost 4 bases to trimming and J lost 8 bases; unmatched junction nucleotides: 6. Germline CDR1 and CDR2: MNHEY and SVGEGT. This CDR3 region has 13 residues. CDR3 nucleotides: TGTGCCAGCAGTTCTCAGTGGACAGGGGAAGCTTTCTTT. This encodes CASSSQWTGEAFF.

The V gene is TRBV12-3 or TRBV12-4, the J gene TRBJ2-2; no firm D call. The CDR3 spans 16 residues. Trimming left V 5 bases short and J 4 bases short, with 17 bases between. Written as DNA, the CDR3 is TGTGCCAGCAGTCATGGGTCGGTGGGTGCCACCGGGGAGCTGTTTTTT. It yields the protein CASSHGSVGATGELFF.

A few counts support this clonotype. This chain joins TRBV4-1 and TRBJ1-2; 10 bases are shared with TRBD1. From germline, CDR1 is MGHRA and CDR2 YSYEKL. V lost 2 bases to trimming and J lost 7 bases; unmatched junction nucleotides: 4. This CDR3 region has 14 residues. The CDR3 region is CASSQKTGGSGYTF. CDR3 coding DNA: TGCGCCAGCAGCCAAAAGACAGGGGGCTCTGGCTACACCTTC.

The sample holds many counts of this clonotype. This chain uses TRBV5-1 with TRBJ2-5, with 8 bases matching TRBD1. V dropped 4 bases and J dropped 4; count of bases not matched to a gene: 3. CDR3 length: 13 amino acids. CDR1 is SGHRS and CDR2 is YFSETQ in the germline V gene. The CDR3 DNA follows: TGCGCCAGCAGCGGACAGGGAGGAGAGACCCAGTACTTC. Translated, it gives CASSGQGGETQYF.

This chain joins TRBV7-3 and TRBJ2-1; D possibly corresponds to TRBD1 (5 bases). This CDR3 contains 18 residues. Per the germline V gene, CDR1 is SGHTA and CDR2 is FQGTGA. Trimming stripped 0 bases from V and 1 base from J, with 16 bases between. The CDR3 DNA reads TGTGCCAGCAGCTTAACCAACCAATTAGGGGTTTCCTACAATGAGCAGTTCTTC. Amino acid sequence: CASSLTNQLGVSYNEQFF.

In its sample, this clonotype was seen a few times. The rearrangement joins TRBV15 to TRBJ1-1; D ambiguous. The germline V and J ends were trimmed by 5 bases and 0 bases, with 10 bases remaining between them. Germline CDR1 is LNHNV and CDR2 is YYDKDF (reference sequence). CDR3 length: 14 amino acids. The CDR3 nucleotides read TGTGCCACCAGCGTCTCAGCTATGAACACTGAAGCTTTCTTT. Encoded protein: CATSVSAMNTEAFF.

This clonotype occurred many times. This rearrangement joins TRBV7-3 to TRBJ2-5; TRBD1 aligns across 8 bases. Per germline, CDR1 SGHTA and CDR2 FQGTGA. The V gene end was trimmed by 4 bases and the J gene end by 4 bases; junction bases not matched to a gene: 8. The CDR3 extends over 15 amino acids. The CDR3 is CASSSQGANRETQYF. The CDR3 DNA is TGTGCCAGCAGCTCCCAGGGGGCGAATAGAGAGACCCAGTACTTC.

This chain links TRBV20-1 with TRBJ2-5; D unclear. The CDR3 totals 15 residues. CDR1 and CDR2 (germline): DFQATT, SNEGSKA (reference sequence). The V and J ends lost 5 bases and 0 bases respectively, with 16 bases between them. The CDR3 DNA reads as TGCAGTGCTGCCGGGCAGGCCCTAAACCAAGAGACCCAGTACTTC. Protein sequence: CSAAGQALNQETQYF.

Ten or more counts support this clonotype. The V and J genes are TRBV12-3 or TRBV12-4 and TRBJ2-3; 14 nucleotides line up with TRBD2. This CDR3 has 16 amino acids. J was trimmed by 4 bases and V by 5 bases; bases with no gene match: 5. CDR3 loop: CASSVTSGGVPDTQYF. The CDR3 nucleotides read TGTGCCAGCAGTGTGACTAGCGGGGGGGTCCCAGATACGCAGTATTTT.

As DNA, the CDR3 is TGTGCCAGCAGTGAGTCGCCCACCAGTAACTATGGCTACACCTTC. Protein product: CASSESPTSNYGYTF. The J gene is TRBJ1-2, the V gene TRBV6-4; D unresolved. The CDR3 extends over 15 amino acids. V lost 3 bases and J 1 base, leaving 12 bases between the germline ends. Germline loops: CDR1 MRHNA, CDR2 SNTAGT.

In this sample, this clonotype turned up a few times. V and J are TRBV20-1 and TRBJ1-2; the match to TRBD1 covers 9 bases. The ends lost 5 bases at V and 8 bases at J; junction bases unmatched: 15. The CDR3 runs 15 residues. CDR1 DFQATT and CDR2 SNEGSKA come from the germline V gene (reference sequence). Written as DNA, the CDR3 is TGCAGTGCTCTCACAGGGGGCCGATTAGTAGGGGGCTACACCTTC. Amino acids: CSALTGGRLVGGYTF.

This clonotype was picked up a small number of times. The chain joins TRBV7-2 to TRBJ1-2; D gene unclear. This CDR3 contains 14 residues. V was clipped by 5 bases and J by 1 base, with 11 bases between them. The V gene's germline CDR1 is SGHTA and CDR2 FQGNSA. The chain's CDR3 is CASSPNMVNYGYTF. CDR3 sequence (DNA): TGTGCCAGCAGCCCTAACATGGTTAACTATGGCTACACCTTC.

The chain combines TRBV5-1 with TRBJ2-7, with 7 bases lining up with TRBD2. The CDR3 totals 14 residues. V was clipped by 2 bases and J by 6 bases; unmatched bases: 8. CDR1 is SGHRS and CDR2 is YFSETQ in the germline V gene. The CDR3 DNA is TGCGCCAGCAGCTTCGGACCGGGGGGAGGCGAGCAGTACTTC. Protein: CASSFGPGGGEQYF.

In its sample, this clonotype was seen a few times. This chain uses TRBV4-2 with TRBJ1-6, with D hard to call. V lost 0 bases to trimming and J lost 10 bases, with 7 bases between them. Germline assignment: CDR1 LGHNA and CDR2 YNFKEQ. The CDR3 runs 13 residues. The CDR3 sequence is CASSQETGSPLHF. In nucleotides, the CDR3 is TGTGCCAGCAGCCAAGAAACTGGATCACCCCTCCACTTT.

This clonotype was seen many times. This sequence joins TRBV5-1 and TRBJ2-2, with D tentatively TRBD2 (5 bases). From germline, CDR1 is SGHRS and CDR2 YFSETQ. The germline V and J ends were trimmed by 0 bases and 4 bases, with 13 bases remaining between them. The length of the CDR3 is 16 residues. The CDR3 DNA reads TGCGCCAGCAGCTTGGCCGGGGTAGAAAGCACCGGGGAGCTGTTTTTT. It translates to CASSLAGVESTGELFF.

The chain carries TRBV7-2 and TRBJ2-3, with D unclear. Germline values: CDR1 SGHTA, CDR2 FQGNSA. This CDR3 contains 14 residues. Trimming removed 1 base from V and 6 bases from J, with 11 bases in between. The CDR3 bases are TGTGCCAGCAGCTTAGTTCTATCTGGGGATACGCAGTATTTT. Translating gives CASSLVLSGDTQYF.